This is a list of T cell receptor beta chains from one sample in a study of cytomegalovirus exposure and HLA in healthy donors. The repertoire was sequenced with immunoSEQ multiplex PCR; TCRdb's copy has only in-frame clones and lacks some. The table has about 260,000 clones, less than 95% seen once. The sequenced sample was PBMCs. The receptors were sampled from a woman in her thirties in good health and CMV-seronegative. Both conserved end residues are part of each CDR3. D genes are given only for firm matches. Clone size appears in some rows only: once, few, many, or a class for an expanded clone.

size,V,D,J,CDR3,DNA
.,TRBV7-8,.,TRBJ2-3,CASSRVADTQYF,TGTGCCAGCAGCCGGGTGGCAGATACGCAGTATTTT
.,TRBV2,TRBD1,TRBJ2-7,CASSRVGQGASEQYF,TGTGCCAGCAGTCGGGTTGGACAGGGGGCCAGCGAGCAGTACTTC
.,TRBV7-3,.,TRBJ2-6,CASSLIPGPGANVLTF,TGTGCCAGCAGCTTAATCCCGGGGCCTGGGGCCAACGTCCTGACTTTC
once,TRBV7-9,TRBD1,TRBJ2-7,CASSPRDRYEQYF,TGTGCCAGCAGCCCCCGGGACAGGTACGAGCAGTACTTC
.,TRBV27,.,TRBJ2-1,CASSLPGWSSYNEQFF,TGTGCCAGCAGTTTACCGGGTTGGAGCTCCTACAATGAGCAGTTCTTC
.,TRBV30,TRBD1,TRBJ2-1,CAWSYRGDEQFF,TGTGCCTGGAGTTACAGGGGGGATGAGCAGTTCTTC
few,TRBV14,.,TRBJ1-4,CASSQDLRAVGEKLFF,TGTGCCAGCAGCCAAGATCTACGGGCAGTAGGGGAAAAACTGTTTTTT
.,TRBV12-5,TRBD1,TRBJ1-1,CASGFGISRGPVEAFF,TGTGCTAGTGGTTTCGGAATTTCTAGGGGGCCGGTTGAAGCTTTCTTT
once,TRBV19,TRBD1,TRBJ2-2,CASSIVFRTGAQRELFF,TGTGCCAGTAGTATAGTCTTCAGGACAGGGGCCCAGCGGGAATTGTTTTTT
.,TRBV7-6,.,TRBJ2-7,CASSLRWEATSSYEQYF,TGTGCCAGCAGCTTAAGGTGGGAGGCCACGAGCTCCTACGAGCAGTACTTC
once,TRBV6-5,.,TRBJ2-7,CASSYSRGQSYEQYF,TGTGCCAGCAGTTACTCGCGGGGACAGTCCTACGAGCAGTACTTC
.,TRBV13,.,TRBJ2-3,CASSLAGDNFPDTQYF,TGTGCCAGCAGCTTAGCGGGGGACAACTTTCCAGATACGCAGTATTTT
.,TRBV5-1,.,TRBJ2-2,CASSPEGGADGGELFF,TGCGCCAGCAGCCCGGAGGGCGGGGCTGACGGCGGGGAGCTGTTTTTT
.,TRBV6-6,.,TRBJ2-4,CASSQPGQLAKNIQYF,TGTGCCAGCAGTCAACCGGGACAACTAGCCAAAAACATTCAGTACTTC
.,TRBV4-1,TRBD1,TRBJ2-5,CASSHGDSRGETQYF,TGCGCCAGCAGCCACGGGGACAGCAGGGGGGAGACCCAGTACTTC
.,TRBV7-9,TRBD2,TRBJ2-3,CATLGGGLAADTQYF,TGTGCCACGCTGGGGGGGGGATTAGCGGCAGATACGCAGTATTTT
.,TRBV27,.,TRBJ2-2,CASSEFTGELFF,TGTGCCAGCAGCGAATTCACCGGGGAGCTGTTTTTT
.,TRBV21-1,.,TRBJ2-7,CASSAPGLAGGFSYEQYF,TGTGCCAGCAGCGCACCGGGACTAGCGGGAGGGTTCTCCTACGAGCAGTACTTC
once,TRBV28,.,TRBJ2-1,CASSLGPFNEQFF,TGTGCCAGCAGTTTAGGTCCGTTCAATGAGCAGTTCTTC
.,TRBV5-1,.,TRBJ2-6,CASSSRISGANVLTF,TGCGCCAGCAGCTCACGGATCTCTGGGGCCAACGTCCTGACTTTC
.,TRBV6-6,TRBD2,TRBJ2-1,CASSPGLGSNEQFF,TGTGCCAGTTCACCGGGACTAGGTTCCAATGAGCAGTTCTTC
.,TRBV9,.,TRBJ2-7,CASSDRDFNEQYF,TGTGCCAGCAGCGACCGGGATTTCAACGAGCAGTACTTC
.,TRBV6-4,TRBD2,TRBJ2-7,CASSDLGLAGGPSYEQYF,TGTGCCAGCAGTGACCTCGGACTAGCGGGAGGTCCCTCCTACGAGCAGTACTTC
.,TRBV5-1,TRBD1,TRBJ2-1,CASRGQVTGYNEQFF,TGCGCCAGCAGAGGACAGGTAACAGGCTACAATGAGCAGTTCTTC
once,TRBV10-3,TRBD1,TRBJ2-7,CAISWGTASSYEQYF,TGTGCCATCAGCTGGGGGACAGCAAGCTCCTACGAGCAGTACTTC
.,TRBV27,.,TRBJ2-7,CASSLYGGGDYEQYF,TGTGCCAGCAGTTTATATGGGGGTGGGGACTACGAGCAGTACTTC
.,TRBV25-1,.,TRBJ1-4,CASSGMGGLGEKLFF,TGTGCCAGCAGTGGTATGGGGGGCTTGGGTGAAAAACTGTTTTTT
.,TRBV12-2,.,TRBJ2-7,CASRSTAGLLYEQYF,TGTGCAAGTCGCTCTACTGCGGGACTACTTTACGAGCAGTACTTC
.,TRBV5-1,.,TRBJ2-2,CASSSTGNTGELFF,TGCGCCAGCAGCAGCACAGGGAACACCGGGGAGCTGTTTTTT
few,TRBV27,.,TRBJ2-5,CASSLYSSAVPTQETQYF,TGTGCCAGCAGTTTATACTCCTCGGCGGTGCCTACCCAAGAGACCCAGTACTTC
.,TRBV12-2,.,TRBJ2-6,CASRLVPTRLLVCRGAGANVLTF,TGTGCAAGTCGCTTAGTCCCGACGCGCCTACTGGTATGCCGAGGGGCTGGGGCCAACGTCCTGACTTTC
.,TRBV4-2,.,TRBJ1-1,CATKLNTEAFF,TGTGCCACCAAGCTAAACACTGAAGCTTTCTTT
.,TRBV9,.,TRBJ2-3,CASSVANPGADTQYF,TGTGCCAGCAGCGTAGCTAACCCTGGGGCAGATACGCAGTATTTT
.,TRBV13,.,TRBJ2-7,CASSLGLKYEQYF,TGTGCCAGCAGCTTAGGCCTCAAGTACGAGCAGTACTTC
.,TRBV11-2,TRBD1,TRBJ2-7,CASSQKWTGTYEQYF,TGTGCCAGCAGCCAGAAGTGGACAGGGACCTACGAGCAGTACTTC
.,TRBV7-2,TRBD1,TRBJ2-2,CASSRDRVNTGELFF,TGTGCCAGCAGCCGTGACAGGGTGAACACCGGGGAGCTGTTTTTT
once,TRBV23-1,.,TRBJ1-3,CASHPPWDTIYF,TGCGCCAGCCATCCGCCCTGGGACACCATATATTTT
.,TRBV28,TRBD2,TRBJ2-7,CASSLPSGSYEQYF,TGTGCCAGCAGTTTACCTAGCGGATCCTACGAGCAGTACTTC
.,TRBV18,.,TRBJ2-7,CASSPQGTSSYEQYF,TGTGCCAGCTCACCACAGGGGACCAGCTCCTACGAGCAGTACTTC
.,TRBV25-1,TRBD2,TRBJ2-3,CASSGGLAGLDTQYF,TGTGCCAGCAGTGGGGGACTAGCGGGGCTAGATACGCAGTATTTT
.,TRBV11-2,.,TRBJ2-3,CASSLNTDTQYF,TGTGCCAGCAGCCTGAACACAGATACGCAGTATTTT
.,TRBV15,TRBD1,TRBJ2-7,CATSRDSGTGYYEQYF,TGTGCCACCAGCAGAGACTCAGGGACAGGGTACTACGAGCAGTACTTC
.,TRBV28,TRBD2,TRBJ2-7,CASSFPTGTSGPNSYEQYF,TGTGCCAGCAGTTTTCCCACCGGGACTAGCGGGCCGAACTCCTACGAGCAGTACTTC
.,TRBV28,TRBD1,TRBJ2-7,CASSFRDRGINEQYF,TGTGCCAGCAGTTTTCGGGACAGGGGGATCAACGAGCAGTACTTC
.,TRBV19,TRBD2,TRBJ2-1,CASSFGGRAYEQFF,TGTGCCAGTAGTTTCGGCGGGAGGGCCTATGAACAGTTCTTC
.,TRBV11-3,TRBD1,TRBJ1-1,CASSSDRDTEAFF,TGTGCCAGCAGCTCAGACAGGGACACTGAAGCTTTCTTT
few,TRBV18,.,TRBJ2-3,CASSPTGLEPDTQYF,TGTGCCAGCTCACCCACGGGACTCGAACCAGATACGCAGTATTTT
.,TRBV2,.,TRBJ2-2,CASSPIGAGYTGELFF,TGTGCCAGCAGCCCTATAGGAGCGGGTTACACCGGGGAGCTGTTTTTT
once,TRBV29-1,TRBD2,TRBJ2-3,CSVVGLAGGVADTQYF,TGCAGCGTGGTAGGACTAGCGGGAGGTGTTGCAGATACGCAGTATTTT
.,TRBV28,TRBD1,TRBJ2-1,CASTGTGRYNEQFF,TGTGCCAGCACCGGGACAGGTCGCTACAATGAGCAGTTCTTC
.,TRBV4-1,TRBD1,TRBJ1-5,CASSQGQLNQPQHF,TGCGCCAGCAGCCAGGGACAGTTAAATCAGCCCCAGCATTTT
.,TRBV7-2,TRBD1,TRBJ2-7,CASSLGTASYEQYF,TGTGCCAGCAGCCTGGGGACAGCCTCCTACGAGCAGTACTTC